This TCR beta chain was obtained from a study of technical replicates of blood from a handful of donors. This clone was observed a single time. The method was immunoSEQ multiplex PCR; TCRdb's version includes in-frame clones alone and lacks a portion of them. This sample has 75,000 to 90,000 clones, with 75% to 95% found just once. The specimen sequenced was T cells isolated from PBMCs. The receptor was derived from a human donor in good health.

Here the CDR3 DNA reads TGCGCCAGCAGCTTGGAGTTAGCCCACACAGATACGCAGTATTTT. It yields the protein CASSLELAHTDTQYF. The chain has TRBV5-1 and TRBJ2-3; D unresolved. This CDR3 is 15 amino acids long. Trimming left V 0 bases short and J 2 bases short, with 10 bases between. The V gene's germline CDR1 is SGHRS and CDR2 YFSETQ.